A selection of T cell receptor beta chains follows, all from one sample in a study of blood T cell repertoires in COVID-19. Produced via immunoSEQ multiplex PCR; TCRdb's table is partial and in-frame only. The data contain over 150,000 clones, approximately 85% of them singletons. Sequenced: peripheral blood. The receptors come from a man in his sixties with COVID-19, enrolled during active disease. Both conserved end residues are part of each CDR3. D genes are given only for firm matches. Clone size is shown for a subset of rows, as once, few, many or a class of expanded clone.

CDR3: CAINKVQGPLTYGYTF
DNA: TGTGCCATCAATAAGGTTCAGGGCCCTTTGACGTATGGCTACACCTTC
length: 16
J: TRBJ1-2
size: NA
V: TRBV10-3
D: NA

CDR3: CASSFGRGRYEQYF
DNA: TGTGCCAGCAGCTTCGGACGCGGGCGCTACGAGCAGTACTTC
length: 14
J: TRBJ2-7
size: NA
V: TRBV28
D: NA

CDR3: CASSQGPRLAGSGELFF
DNA: TGTGCCAGCAGCCAAGGCCCCCGACTAGCGGGTTCCGGGGAGCTGTTTTTT
length: 17
J: TRBJ2-2
size: once
V: TRBV3-1/TRBV3-2
D: TRBD2

CDR3: CAWCLTGLWTEAFF
DNA: TGTGCCTGGTGCCTGACAGGTTTGTGGACTGAAGCTTTCTTT
length: 14
J: TRBJ1-1
size: NA
V: TRBV30
D: NA

CDR3: CASSQAGLVRNEQFF
DNA: TGCGCCAGCAGCCAAGCGGGACTAGTTAGGAATGAGCAGTTCTTC
length: 15
J: TRBJ2-1
size: NA
V: TRBV4-1
D: TRBD2

CDR3: CASSPGLNTEAFF
DNA: TGTGCCAGCTCACCGGGGCTTAACACTGAAGCTTTCTTT
length: 13
J: TRBJ1-1
size: NA
V: TRBV18
D: NA

CDR3: CARRSRSGNTIYF
DNA: TGTGCCAGGAGGTCTCGCTCTGGAAACACCATATATTTT
length: 13
J: TRBJ1-3
size: NA
V: TRBV2
D: NA

CDR3: CASSGRGLNQPQHF
DNA: TGTGCCAGTAGTGGCCGGGGTCTCAATCAGCCCCAGCATTTT
length: 14
J: TRBJ1-5
size: NA
V: TRBV19
D: NA

CDR3: CASSQGNGGEAFF
DNA: TGCGCCAGCAGCCAAGGGAATGGGGGGGAAGCTTTCTTT
length: 13
J: TRBJ1-1
size: once
V: TRBV4-3
D: NA

CDR3: CASSQVERGGSYEQYF
DNA: TGTGCCAGCAGCCAAGTAGAAAGGGGCGGCTCCTACGAGCAGTACTTC
length: 16
J: TRBJ2-7
size: NA
V: TRBV4-2
D: NA

CDR3: CAISGAGSNYGYTF
DNA: TGTGCCATCAGTGGTGCAGGGTCTAACTATGGCTACACCTTC
length: 14
J: TRBJ1-2
size: NA
V: TRBV10-3
D: NA

CDR3: CASRGGSEAFF
DNA: TGTGCCAGCAGGGGAGGTAGTGAAGCTTTCTTT
length: 11
J: TRBJ1-1
size: NA
V: TRBV3-1/TRBV3-2
D: NA

CDR3: CASSGGTANEQFF
DNA: TGTGCCAGCAGTGGGGGGACTGCAAATGAGCAGTTCTTC
length: 13
J: TRBJ2-1
size: NA
V: TRBV6-2/TRBV6-3
D: NA

CDR3: CASSQAVSYGYTF
DNA: TGTGCCAGCAGCCAAGCTGTGTCCTATGGCTACACCTTC
length: 13
J: TRBJ1-2
size: once
V: TRBV14
D: NA

CDR3: CASSLSGGADTQYF
DNA: TGTGCCAGCAGCTTATCGGGGGGGGCAGATACGCAGTATTTT
length: 14
J: TRBJ2-3
size: NA
V: TRBV7-2
D: TRBD2

CDR3: CASSLELSGAEQYF
DNA: TGTGCCAGCAGCTTAGAATTGTCAGGGGCCGAGCAGTACTTC
length: 14
J: TRBJ2-7
size: NA
V: TRBV7-2
D: NA

CDR3: CSVNRGYNEQFF
DNA: TGCAGCGTGAATCGGGGTTACAATGAGCAGTTCTTC
length: 12
J: TRBJ2-1
size: once
V: TRBV29-1
D: NA

CDR3: CASSSSGRVHEQYF
DNA: TGTGCCAGCAGCTCCAGCGGGAGGGTCCACGAGCAGTACTTC
length: 14
J: TRBJ2-7
size: NA
V: TRBV7-2
D: TRBD2

CDR3: CASSSRDSSYGYTF
DNA: TGTGCCAGCAGCTCTCGGGACAGTTCATATGGCTACACCTTC
length: 14
J: TRBJ1-2
size: NA
V: TRBV7-9
D: TRBD1

CDR3: CASGTATNEKLFF
DNA: TGTGCCAGCGGTACAGCAACTAATGAAAAACTGTTTTTT
length: 13
J: TRBJ1-4
size: once
V: TRBV7-2
D: NA

CDR3: CASSSDSTSPLHF
DNA: TGTGCCAGTAGTTCGGACAGTACTTCACCCCTCCACTTT
length: 13
J: TRBJ1-6
size: NA
V: TRBV19
D: NA

CDR3: CASSPSRDSGNTIYF
DNA: TGTGCCAGCTCACCATCTAGAGATTCTGGAAACACCATATATTTT
length: 15
J: TRBJ1-3
size: NA
V: TRBV18
D: NA

CDR3: CASRKTGVDTQYF
DNA: TGTGCCAGCAGGAAGACAGGGGTTGATACGCAGTATTTT
length: 13
J: TRBJ2-3
size: NA
V: TRBV11-2
D: TRBD1

CDR3: CASSQVWDSQETQYF
DNA: TGCGCCAGCAGCCAAGTGTGGGACTCCCAAGAGACCCAGTACTTC
length: 15
J: TRBJ2-5
size: NA
V: TRBV4-3
D: NA

CDR3: CAISDSGGEEKLFF
DNA: TGTGCCATCAGTGATTCGGGAGGCGAAGAAAAACTGTTTTTT
length: 14
J: TRBJ1-4
size: NA
V: TRBV10-3
D: NA

CDR3: CASSAGLAGGLNEQFF
DNA: TGTGCCAGCAGCGCCGGACTAGCGGGGGGGCTTAATGAGCAGTTCTTC
length: 16
J: TRBJ2-1
size: NA
V: TRBV28
D: TRBD2

CDR3: CASRGLAGSLNEQFF
DNA: TGTGCCAGTAGGGGACTAGCGGGGAGCTTAAATGAGCAGTTCTTC
length: 15
J: TRBJ2-1
size: NA
V: TRBV19
D: TRBD2

CDR3: CASSYSGAANVLTF
DNA: TGTGCCAGCAGTTACTCAGGGGCAGCCAACGTCCTGACTTTC
length: 14
J: TRBJ2-6
size: NA
V: TRBV6-2/TRBV6-3
D: NA

CDR3: CASSLSNRGHEQYF
DNA: TGTGCCAGCAGCTTATCCAACAGGGGCCACGAGCAGTACTTC
length: 14
J: TRBJ2-7
size: NA
V: TRBV7-8
D: TRBD1

CDR3: CAWSVRRADTQYF
DNA: TGTGCCTGGAGTGTACGTCGAGCAGATACGCAGTATTTT
length: 13
J: TRBJ2-3
size: NA
V: TRBV30
D: NA

CDR3: CASKGSQGNTGELFF
DNA: TGTGCCAGTAAAGGTTCTCAGGGGAACACCGGGGAGCTGTTTTTT
length: 15
J: TRBJ2-2
size: NA
V: TRBV19
D: NA

CDR3: CSVVGADYGYTF
DNA: TGCAGCGTTGTTGGGGCCGACTATGGCTACACCTTC
length: 12
J: TRBJ1-2
size: NA
V: TRBV29-1
D: NA

CDR3: CATDAGAVEKLFF
DNA: TGTGCCACCGATGCGGGGGCGGTCGAAAAACTGTTTTTT
length: 13
J: TRBJ1-4
size: NA
V: TRBV19
D: NA

CDR3: CASSFGGANTEAFF
DNA: TGTGCCAGCAGTTTTGGAGGGGCGAACACTGAAGCTTTCTTT
length: 14
J: TRBJ1-1
size: NA
V: TRBV27
D: NA

CDR3: CASSPLRGQVVYGYTF
DNA: TGTGCCAGCTCACCCTTGAGGGGACAGGTGGTATATGGCTACACCTTC
length: 16
J: TRBJ1-2
size: few
V: TRBV18
D: TRBD1

CDR3: CASMTGGLTGELFF
DNA: TGTGCCAGTATGACAGGGGGTCTAACCGGGGAGCTGTTTTTT
length: 14
J: TRBJ2-2
size: NA
V: TRBV19
D: TRBD1

CDR3: CAWSEQELYGYTF
DNA: TGTGCCTGGAGTGAACAGGAGCTCTATGGCTACACCTTC
length: 13
J: TRBJ1-2
size: NA
V: TRBV30
D: NA

CDR3: CASTKVGGIGGYTF
DNA: TGTGCCAGCACCAAAGTGGGGGGGATCGGTGGCTACACCTTC
length: 14
J: TRBJ1-2
size: NA
V: TRBV7-9
D: NA

CDR3: CASSQIDRGTEAFF
DNA: TGTGCCAGCAGCCAAATCGACAGGGGCACTGAAGCTTTCTTT
length: 14
J: TRBJ1-1
size: NA
V: TRBV3-1/TRBV3-2
D: TRBD1

CDR3: CASSPGTVSYGYTF
DNA: TGTGCCAGCAGTCCCGGGACAGTGAGCTATGGCTACACCTTC
length: 14
J: TRBJ1-2
size: NA
V: TRBV28
D: TRBD1

CDR3: CASSWGTGGYTGELFF
DNA: TGTGCCAGCAGCTGGGGGACAGGGGGGTACACCGGGGAGCTGTTTTTT
length: 16
J: TRBJ2-2
size: NA
V: TRBV7-2
D: TRBD1

CDR3: CAGSEGLGAQETQYF
DNA: TGTGCCGGCAGTGAAGGTCTGGGGGCCCAAGAGACCCAGTACTTC
length: 15
J: TRBJ2-5
size: NA
V: TRBV6-1
D: NA

CDR3: CAWSLQAGSTDTQYF
DNA: TGTGCCTGGAGTTTACAAGCGGGCTCCACAGATACGCAGTATTTT
length: 15
J: TRBJ2-3
size: NA
V: TRBV30
D: NA

CDR3: CASGLVPGIVYGYTF
DNA: TGTGCTAGTGGTTTGGTGCCCGGGATTGTCTATGGCTACACCTTC
length: 15
J: TRBJ1-2
size: NA
V: TRBV12-5
D: NA

CDR3: CASSRPGQGRTEAFF
DNA: TGTGCCAGCAGTCGACCGGGACAGGGAAGGACTGAAGCTTTCTTT
length: 15
J: TRBJ1-1
size: NA
V: TRBV27
D: TRBD1

CDR3: CASTIENYGYTF
DNA: TGTGCCAGCACTATTGAAAACTATGGCTACACCTTC
length: 12
J: TRBJ1-2
size: NA
V: TRBV28
D: NA

CDR3: CASSPGGRLEGNGYTF
DNA: TGTGCCAGCTCACCAGGAGGCCGCCTGGAGGGGAATGGCTACACCTTC
length: 16
J: TRBJ1-2
size: NA
V: TRBV18
D: NA

CDR3: CASSSTDTYGYTF
DNA: TGTGCCAGCAGCTCGACCGACACCTATGGCTACACCTTC
length: 13
J: TRBJ1-2
size: once
V: TRBV7-2
D: NA

CDR3: CATSFGNTEAFF
DNA: TGTGCCACCAGTTTCGGGAACACTGAAGCTTTCTTT
length: 12
J: TRBJ1-1
size: few
V: TRBV24-1
D: NA

CDR3: CASSSRGVGTNEKLFF
DNA: TGTGCCAGCAGCTCCAGGGGGGTAGGAACTAATGAAAAACTGTTTTTT
length: 16
J: TRBJ1-4
size: few
V: TRBV7-2
D: TRBD1